Reported below is one T cell receptor (beta chain). Its antigen is still unknown. Through template switching, a universal primer site was introduced, and the cDNA contained unique molecular identifiers. Using its own MiXCR run on the 5' RACE reads, TCRdb lists one record per CDR3 protein. The top ten hold 5.4% of the sample, which has fewer than 250,000 distinct CDR3 sequences, 6% to 8.5% seen once. The data were taken from a study of identical twins. Findings and caveats of the study: The models systematically underestimated how much out-of-frame TCR alpha was shared in monozygotic twins. Potential partial confounding of zero-insertion analyses by invariant MAIT and iNKT cells was noted.

Germline values: CDR1 KGHDR, CDR2 SFDVKD. Trimming cost V 6 bases and J 0 bases, with 12 bases left between them. There are 15 residues in the CDR3. Everyone who gave samples was a healthy Caucasian. The same sample was also studied in work on yellow fever vaccine responses in identical twins.

The sample consisted of CD8+ T cells sorted from blood. The receptor was isolated from a woman aged 18-30 years in good health. V usage is TRBV24-1 and J usage is TRBJ2-3; D gene ambiguous. The CDR3, as DNA: TGTGCCACCAGTTCCGTGACAACTAGCACAGATACGCAGTATTTT. Protein: CATSSVTTSTDTQYF.